The T cell receptor (beta chain) described here comes from a study of T-cell memory formation after mild COVID-19. Notes on the study in general: Whereas later expanders leaned CD4+, clones contracting day 15 to 85 showed a balanced CD4/CD8 makeup.

On this clonotype: Its antigen is not known.

From 5'RACE with constant-segment primers came TCR alpha and TCR beta cDNA libraries that carried sample barcodes and UMIs. TCRdb reprocessed the 5' RACE reads via MiXCR and lists one record per CDR3 protein. The sample lists 550,000 to 700,000 distinct CDR3 sequences, about 18% seen once, with roughly 7.8% in the top ten. The sequence derives from an adult woman who had mild COVID-19 (a few samples of this study predate the infection). Cell type and time point are not known. The sequenced sample consisted of PBMCs or a T cell subset sorted from them (not recorded which).

Here the CDR3 reads CSARRTGTDTQYF. CDR3 in DNA: TGCAGTGCTAGGAGGACAGGCACAGATACGCAGTATTTT. This chain connects TRBV20-1 to TRBJ2-3; possible D gene TRBD1, 6 bases. Germline assignment: CDR1 DFQATT and CDR2 SNEGSKA (reference sequence). V was pared by 3 bases and J by 1 base, with 8 bases between. CDR3 size: 13 residues.